This is a list of T cell receptor beta chains from one sample in a study of T-cell reconstitution after alpha-beta-depleted transplantation in children. TCRdb passed the PCR reads through MiXCR, listing each CDR3 protein once. The sample contains some 290,000 distinct CDR3 sequences, approximately 23% of which appear only once. The source was PBMCs, mostly from graft donor cells, collected 180 days after TCRalphabeta/CD19-depleted stem cell transplant. The receptors were gathered from a male patient aged 10-17 years who had a stem cell transplant for acute lymphoblastic leukemia, so the T cells may come from the graft donor. Both conserved end residues are part of each CDR3. The size field is filled for only some rows; it gives once, few, many or a size class.

clone size,V gene,CDR3 length,J gene,CDR3 protein
-,TRBV3-1,12,TRBJ2-5,CASRGGEETQYF
-,TRBV6-5,14,TRBJ1-1,CASSSKKMNTEAFF
-,TRBV12-3/TRBV12-4,16,TRBJ2-7,CASTLGTSGRSYEQYF
-,TRBV5-1,16,TRBJ2-7,CASTLLGLAGTYEQYF
-,TRBV5-1,12,TRBJ1-1,CASSLSGVEAFF
-,TRBV5-5,17,TRBJ2-2,CASSFREREGPTGELFF
-,TRBV10-3,18,TRBJ2-1,CAISEFLLAGGRYNEQFF
-,TRBV27,16,TRBJ2-5,CASSHGRGYSKETQYF
-,TRBV20-1,13,TRBJ2-5,CSPTGRTGETQYF
few,TRBV5-1,14,TRBJ2-3,CASSLGLAGGTQYF
few,TRBV27,15,TRBJ1-1,CASSLWPGMNTEAFF
-,TRBV14,16,TRBJ2-7,CASSRTPGGVFGEQYF
few,TRBV5-1,16,TRBJ2-7,CASSSAGTSVGEKQYF
few,TRBV25-1,16,TRBJ2-5,CASSEQPARVQETQYF
-,TRBV7-8,15,TRBJ2-7,CASSRPRFNSYEQYF
-,TRBV28,16,TRBJ2-4,CASSLSLAGAKNIQYF
few,TRBV9,16,TRBJ2-3,CASSSRLAAAHHTQYF
once,TRBV25-1,15,TRBJ2-7,CASIMNRGFTYEQYF
-,TRBV4-1,13,TRBJ1-1,CASSQDLSTEAFF
-,TRBV5-6,14,TRBJ2-2,CASSWDSNTGELFF
few,TRBV11-2,17,TRBJ2-1,CASDRGSGGRAYNEQFF
-,TRBV29-1,15,TRBJ2-1,CSVMGSYRDINEQFF
-,TRBV27,15,TRBJ2-7,CASSHSGTGWYEQYF
-,TRBV30,14,TRBJ2-7,CAWTVAGAIHEQYF
few,TRBV24-1,15,TRBJ1-4,CATRRMLGKGEKLFF
few,TRBV12-3/TRBV12-4,14,TRBJ2-3,CASSASGLTDTQYF
few,TRBV5-1,16,TRBJ1-2,CASSLTRENRPRGYTF
-,TRBV7-6,17,TRBJ2-1,CASSPRLAGGSYNEQFF
few,TRBV7-9,15,TRBJ2-2,CASSLSGQGTGELFF
few,TRBV7-9,16,TRBJ2-1,CASSRPSGYPYNEQFF
many,TRBV5-1,13,TRBJ2-7,CASSLEGAGEQYF
few,TRBV5-1,15,TRBJ1-1,CASSLGNRVGTEAFF
few,TRBV9,17,TRBJ2-1,CASSIGRLAGGYNEQFF
-,TRBV3-1,14,TRBJ2-3,CASSQQSSTDTQYF
-,TRBV29-1,16,TRBJ2-6,CSVENGRLAGANVLTF
few,TRBV10-3,13,TRBJ1-2,CAISPGTGYGYTF